This T cell receptor (beta chain) comes out of a study of blood T cell repertoires in COVID-19. On the study more broadly: T cells, B-cell-depleted T cells, or PBMCs provided the cDNA or gDNA that served as material.

V lost 7 bases, J lost 2 bases, and 2 bases stayed unmatched. Looked up from germline, CDR1 is LNHDA and CDR2 is SQIVND (reference sequence). This CDR3 has 13 amino acids. Profiled with immunoSEQ multiplex PCR; TCRdb holds only in-frame clones, not every one. Of roughly 110,000 clones in the sample, more than 70% were seen once. The source is a man aged 40-49 years with active or convalescent COVID-19. The chain uses TRBV19 and TRBJ1-2, with 9 positions matching TRBD1. Sequenced material: peripheral blood. The CDR3 protein is CASTGQGNYGYTF. DNA of the CDR3: TGTGCCAGTACCGGACAGGGGAACTATGGCTACACCTTC.